The 20 T cell receptor beta chains presented below share a single source sample, sequenced in a study of T cell repertoires in cytomegalovirus infection. Their target antigens are unknown. A single record per CDR3 protein comes from TCRdb applying MiXCR to the reads. This table has 86,000 or so distinct CDR3 sequences, 20% to 30% appearing once. The input for sequencing was CD8+ T cells from cultured PBMCs, taken from culture after CMV antigen stimulation. The receptor set was obtained from a human donor in good health (CMV status not recorded). Some clones in this sample may be carry-over from other donors' samples.

The gene calls are TRBV27 and TRBJ2-7; D gene ambiguous. Germline CDR1 and CDR2: MNHEY and SMNVEV (reference sequence). The CDR3 extends over 14 amino acids. Trimming removed 5 bases at V and 3 bases at J, with 14 bases between. Here the CDR3 reads CASSVHKHGYEQYF. CDR3 in DNA: TGTGCCAGCAGTGTTCACAAACACGGCTACGAGCAGTACTTC.

The chain carries TRBV30 and TRBJ2-1, with D tentatively TRBD1 (6 bases). Trimming pared 0 bases from V and 8 bases from J, leaving 8 bases between. This CDR3 spans 12 amino acids. Germline CDR1 reads GTSNPN; CDR2 reads SVGIG (reference sequence). The CDR3 region has the DNA TGTGCCTGGAGTGTTGGGGGCTATGAGCAGTTCTTC. Protein sequence: CAWSVGGYEQFF.

The chain links TRBV11-3 to TRBJ2-3; D gene unclear. CDR3 size: 13 residues. Trimming took 1 base from V and 4 from J, leaving 6 bases between them. Germline V gene lookup returns CDR1 SGHNT and CDR2 YENEEA. CDR3 in amino acids: CASSLVYADTQYF. The CDR3 DNA reads as TGTGCCAGCAGCTTAGTATACGCAGATACGCAGTATTTT.

The J gene is TRBJ1-3, the V gene TRBV24-1; 10 bases agree with TRBD1. Germline assignment: CDR1 KGHDR and CDR2 SFDVKD. CDR3 length equals 14 residues. J gave up 9 bases and V 9 bases, and 10 bases lay outside the gene matches. This CDR3 reads CATPRDRGFGTIYF. The CDR3 region has the DNA TGTGCCACCCCCCGGGACAGGGGCTTTGGCACCATATATTTT.

The rearrangement uses TRBV12-3 or TRBV12-4 and TRBJ2-2, with D hard to call. Deletions cut 6 bases from V and 3 bases from J, with 14 bases between. The CDR3 has 15 amino acids. The CDR3 DNA reads as TGTGCCAGCAGCCCAGTGGGCGGATACACCGGGGAGCTGTTTTTT. This gives the protein CASSPVGGYTGELFF.

A word on this clonotype: This may be a read error: a much more frequent sequence differs by one nucleotide. The chain carries TRBV28 and TRBJ1-2; D not resolved. Germline CDR1 is MDHEN and CDR2 is SYDVKM. The CDR3 sequence is 11 residues long. Trimming took off 2 bases at V and 3 bases at J, with 1 base between the two ends. For the CDR3, the DNA is TGTGCCAGCAGTTTAGACTATGGCTACACCTTC. Its translation: CASSLDYGYTF.

This clonotype was seen a handful of times. The chain recombines TRBV20-1 with TRBJ1-6; D ambiguous. The CDR3 length is 16 residues. Germline CDR1 reads DFQATT; CDR2 reads SNEGSKA (reference sequence). V dropped 3 bases and J dropped 0 bases, with 12 bases sitting between them. This CDR3 reads CSASLPDGSYNSPLHF. The CDR3 DNA follows: TGCAGTGCTAGTTTGCCGGACGGCTCCTATAATTCACCCCTCCACTTT.

This clonotype was seen many times. CDR3 sequence (DNA): TGTGCTAGTGGTACGGGACACGAGCAGTACTTC. Translated: CASGTGHEQYF. The rearrangement joins TRBV12-5 to TRBJ2-7; D is tentatively TRBD1 or TRBD2 (5 bases each). CDR1 is LGHNT and CDR2 is FRNRAP in the germline V gene. The CDR3 length is 11 residues. V lost 5 bases and J 5 bases, leaving 7 bases between the germline ends. The whole variable domain, remainder taken from reference TRBV12-5 and TRBJ2-7, is DARVTQTPRHKVTEMGQEVTMRCQPILGHNTVFWYRQTMMQGLELLAYFRNRAPLDDSGMPKDRFSAEMPDATLATLKIQPSEPRDSAVYFCASGTGHEQYFGPGTRLTVT.

This chain uses TRBV27 with TRBJ2-2, with D tentatively TRBD2 (5 bases). The CDR3 covers 13 residues. Trimming took off 6 bases at V and 0 bases at J, with 5 bases between the two ends. The germline gives CDR1 MNHEY, CDR2 SMNVEV (reference sequence). The CDR3 nucleotides are TGTGCCAGCAGCGGGACGAACACCGGGGAGCTGTTTTTT. Amino acid sequence: CASSGTNTGELFF.

V and J are TRBV6-5 and TRBJ2-1; 9 bases map to TRBD2. The CDR3 runs to 17 residues. The ends lost 4 bases at V and 12 bases at J; junction bases unmatched: 19. The germline CDR1 and CDR2 sequences are MNHEY and SVGAGI. CDR3 DNA sequence: TGTGCCAGCAGTTCCCCCAGTAGCGGGAGAGCCCCAGGTTCGCAGTTCTTC. Its protein product is CASSSPSSGRAPGSQFF.

This rearrangement joins TRBV27 to TRBJ2-2; tentative D call: TRBD1 (6 bases). CDR1 and CDR2 (germline): MNHEY, SMNVEV (reference sequence). V was trimmed by 0 bases and J by 1 base, leaving 6 bases between them. This CDR3 comprises 15 residues. The CDR3 region is CASSLSQGNTGELFF. In DNA form, the CDR3 reads TGTGCCAGCAGTTTATCACAGGGGAACACCGGGGAGCTGTTTTTT.

In its sample, this clonotype was seen a few times. This rearrangement joins TRBV9 to TRBJ1-3, with D uncertain. V gave up 7 bases and J gave up 0 bases, with 8 bases separating them. The CDR3 contains 13 residues. CDR1 and CDR2 (germline): SGDLS, YYNGEE. This CDR3 reads CASGSLSGNTIYF. The CDR3 DNA reads as TGTGCCAGCGGATCGCTCTCTGGAAACACCATATATTTT.

The chain joins TRBV28 to TRBJ1-1, with 9 bases fitting TRBD1. The germline gives CDR1 MDHEN, CDR2 SYDVKM. J gave up 11 bases and V 8 bases, and 9 bases lay outside the gene matches. The CDR3 contains 12 residues. This chain's CDR3 is CASAPPGTGAFF. In DNA, the CDR3 is TGTGCCAGCGCCCCTCCCGGGACAGGGGCTTTCTTT.

This clonotype was counted between two and nine times. The chain joins TRBV30 to TRBJ1-1; the D is unclear. Per the germline V gene, CDR1 is GTSNPN and CDR2 is SVGIG (reference sequence). Trimming removed 7 bases at V and 10 bases at J, with 28 bases between. The CDR3 runs to 15 residues. The CDR3 loop reads CAYPDSKSFPPVAFF. CDR3 in DNA: TGTGCCTACCCGGATTCGAAGAGTTTTCCTCCCGTAGCTTTCTTT.

This clonotype was found a few times. CDR3 loop: CASSLGQGVGTGELFF. CDR3 DNA sequence: TGTGCCAGCAGCTTAGGGCAGGGCGTCGGCACCGGGGAGCTGTTTTTT. This chain joins TRBV11-3 and TRBJ2-2, with TRBD1 as a possible D gene (5 bases). Looked up from germline, CDR1 is SGHNT and CDR2 is YENEEA. The CDR3 covers 16 residues. V was pared by 1 base and J by 4 bases, with 13 bases between.

The chain links TRBV11-1 to TRBJ2-7; 7 bases line up with TRBD1. V trimming: 1 base; J trimming: 3 bases; junction bases outside the gene matches: 6. The CDR3 has 15 amino acids. The V gene's germline CDR1 is SGHAT and CDR2 FQDESV (reference sequence). The CDR3 region is CASSLVSGQLYEQYF. In DNA, the CDR3 is TGTGCCAGCAGCTTAGTATCGGGACAGCTCTACGAGCAGTACTTC.

This clonotype was detected only a few times. This rearrangement joins TRBV18 to TRBJ2-1, with no clear D. The CDR3 loop spans 14 amino acids. Germline V CDR1 and CDR2: KGHSH, LQKENI. V was shortened by 3 bases and J by 2 bases, with 8 bases between the two germline ends. The CDR3: CASSPKETYNEQFF. As DNA, the CDR3 is TGTGCCAGCTCACCGAAAGAGACCTACAATGAGCAGTTCTTC.

V is TRBV6-6 and J is TRBJ1-5, with D uncertain. Germline V lookup: CDR1 MNHNY, CDR2 SVGAGI (reference sequence). The germline V and J ends were trimmed by 1 base and 1 base, with 8 bases remaining between them. The CDR3 runs 15 residues. CDR3: CASSYLTPSNQPQHF. CDR3 DNA: TGTGCCAGCAGTTACTTGACACCCAGCAATCAGCCCCAGCATTTT.

The chain links TRBV6-1 to TRBJ1-5; 11 positions match TRBD1. The CDR3 runs 15 residues. Looked up from germline, CDR1 is MNHNS and CDR2 is SASEGT. V lost 6 bases to trimming and J lost 6 bases; unmatched junction nucleotides: 7. In nucleotides, the CDR3 is TGTGCCAGCAGGATAGGACAGGGGGCTGGTCAGCCCCAGCATTTT. The encoded protein is CASRIGQGAGQPQHF.

This clonotype has a count of ten or more. The rearrangement links TRBV6-1 to TRBJ2-7; the D gene could be TRBD1 or TRBD2 (5 bases each). The CDR3 totals 14 residues. Germline V CDR1 and CDR2: MNHNS, SASEGT. V was clipped by 6 bases and J by 3 bases, with 15 bases between them. CDR3 amino acids: CASRGRDGDYEQYF. The CDR3 nucleotides are TGTGCCAGCAGGGGACGTGACGGTGACTACGAGCAGTACTTC.